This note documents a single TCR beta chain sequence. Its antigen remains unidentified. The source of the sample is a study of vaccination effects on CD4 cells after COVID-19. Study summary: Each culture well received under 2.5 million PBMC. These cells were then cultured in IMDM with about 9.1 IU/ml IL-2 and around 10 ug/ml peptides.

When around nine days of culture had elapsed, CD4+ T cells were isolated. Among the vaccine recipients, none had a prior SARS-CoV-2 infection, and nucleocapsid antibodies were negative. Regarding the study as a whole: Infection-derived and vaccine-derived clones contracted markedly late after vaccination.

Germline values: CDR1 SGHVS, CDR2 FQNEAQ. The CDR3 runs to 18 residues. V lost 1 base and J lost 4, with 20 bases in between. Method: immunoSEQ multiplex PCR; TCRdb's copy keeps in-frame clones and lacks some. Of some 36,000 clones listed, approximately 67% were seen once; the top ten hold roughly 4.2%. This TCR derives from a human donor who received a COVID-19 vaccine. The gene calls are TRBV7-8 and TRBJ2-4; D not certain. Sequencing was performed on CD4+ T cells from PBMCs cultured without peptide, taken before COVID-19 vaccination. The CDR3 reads CASSLEVQTSKIKNIQYF. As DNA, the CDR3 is TGTGCCAGCAGCTTAGAGGTCCAGACGTCGAAGATAAAAAACATTCAGTACTTC.